These 19 T cell receptor beta chains originate from one sample sequenced in a study of blood T cell repertoires in COVID-19. Profiling relied on immunoSEQ multiplex PCR, and the TCRdb table lists in-frame clones only, not all of them. Of 200,000 to 250,000 clones listed, roughly 90% were seen once; the top ten hold under 6.5%. The sequencing sample was made of peripheral blood. These receptors were obtained from a man in his sixties with acute or convalescent COVID-19.

The chain uses TRBV23-1 and TRBJ2-2, with a possible D match to TRBD1 (6 bases). TRBV23-1 is classed as an ORF, of uncertain function. V was trimmed by 7 bases and J by 5 bases, leaving 20 bases between them. The length of the CDR3 is 16 residues. CDR3 in amino acids: CASIMDSLPETGELFF. Written as DNA, the CDR3 is TGCGCCAGCATTATGGACAGCCTTCCGGAGACCGGGGAGCTGTTTTTT.

This chain connects TRBV5-1 to TRBJ1-2; 10 bases align to TRBD1. V was clipped by 4 bases and J by 3 bases; unmatched bases: 6. Germline V CDR1 and CDR2: SGHRS, YFSETQ. The length of the CDR3 is 15 residues. The CDR3 protein is CASSLFGTGDYGYTF. As DNA, the CDR3 is TGCGCCAGCAGCCTTTTCGGGACAGGGGACTATGGCTACACCTTC.

The V call is TRBV7-2, the J call TRBJ1-1; D is ambiguous. The germline V gene encodes CDR1 SGHTA and CDR2 FQGNSA. The CDR3 is 13 residues long. Trimming removed 5 bases from V and 5 bases from J, with 12 bases in between. CDR3 residues: CASSPNLGTEAFF. The CDR3 DNA sequence: TGTGCCAGCAGCCCTAACCTCGGGACTGAAGCTTTCTTT.

A single count supports this clone. V gene TRBV5-6 combines with J gene TRBJ2-5; tentative D call: TRBD1 (6 bases). The CDR3 totals 13 residues. V lost 0 bases and J lost 3, with 6 bases in between. Per germline, CDR1 SGHDT and CDR2 YYEEEE. CDR3 in DNA: TGTGCCAGCAGCTTGGACAGGGAAGAGACCCAGTACTTC. Translation gives CASSLDREETQYF.

The chain has TRBV29-1 and TRBJ2-4; D call uncertain. The germline V gene has CDR1 SQVTM and CDR2 ANQGSEA. V was cut by 2 bases and J by 2 bases, with 10 bases left in between. This CDR3 contains 14 residues. The CDR3 coding sequence is TGCAGCGTTGAACGGCCGGGTCCCAAAAACATTCAGTACTTC. This codes for CSVERPGPKNIQYF.

The chain employs TRBV4-1 and TRBJ1-5; tentatively, D is TRBD1 (6 bases). This CDR3 contains 17 residues. Between the trimmed V and J ends, which lost 4 bases and 0 bases, there was a span of 16 bases. The germline V gene encodes CDR1 MGHRA and CDR2 YSYEKL. CDR3 nucleotides: TGCGCCAGCAGCCTTACAGGGTTGCGATATAGCAATCAGCCCCAGCATTTT. This sequence encodes CASSLTGLRYSNQPQHF.

This chain links TRBV18 with TRBJ1-2; 8 nucleotides match TRBD1. J was trimmed by 7 bases and V by 8 bases; bases with no gene match: 12. Germline lookup yields CDR1 KGHSH and CDR2 LQKENI. This CDR3 region has 14 residues. The CDR3 DNA reads TGTGCCAGCCAGCCCCAGGGGGCCACGGCTGGCTACACCTTC. It translates to CASQPQGATAGYTF.

The chain uses TRBV24-1 and TRBJ2-1; D is perhaps TRBD2 (6 bases). Germline CDR1 reads KGHDR; CDR2 reads SFDVKD. Trimming removed 3 bases from V and 8 bases from J, with 7 bases in between. The CDR3 is 12 amino acids. The CDR3 DNA is TGTGCCACCAGTGATCCTAGCGATGAGCAGTTCTTC. Protein sequence: CATSDPSDEQFF.

V gene TRBV15 combines with J gene TRBJ2-5, with D possibly TRBD2 on 5 matching bases. Germline CDR1 and CDR2: LNHNV and YYDKDF (reference sequence). The CDR3 is 16 residues long. Trimming shortened V by 0 bases and J by 2 bases, and 13 bases separated the two germline ends. The CDR3 reads CATSRDKAVRQETQYF. DNA of the CDR3: TGTGCCACCAGCAGAGATAAAGCGGTCCGGCAAGAGACCCAGTACTTC.

The chain employs TRBV5-4 and TRBJ2-7; 7 bases align to TRBD1. CDR3 size: 14 residues. Germline V gives CDR1 SGHNT, CDR2 YYREEE (reference sequence). V lost 1 base to trimming and J lost 4 bases; unmatched junction nucleotides: 5. In nucleotides, the CDR3 is TGTGCCAGCAGCTTGTACAAGGGGGCTTACGAGCAGTACTTC. It translates to CASSLYKGAYEQYF.

The rearrangement uses TRBV3-1 (or the pseudogene TRBV3-2) and TRBJ2-3; 10 bases match TRBD2. The CDR3 length is 14 residues. V trimming: 1 base; J trimming: 6 bases; junction bases outside the gene matches: 1. Looked up from germline, CDR1 is LGHDT and CDR2 is YNNKEL (reference sequence). For the CDR3, the DNA is TGTGCCAGCAGCCAAGCTAGCGGGAGTGATACGCAGTATTTT. Translated: CASSQASGSDTQYF.

The rearrangement uses TRBV2 and TRBJ2-1; D unclear. Trimming took 7 bases from V and 7 from J, leaving 11 bases between them. This CDR3 has 12 residues. Germline CDR1 is SNHLY and CDR2 is FYNNEI. CDR3 nucleotides: TGTGCCAGCAAGAGCGATATAAATGAGCAGTTCTTC. Amino acids: CASKSDINEQFF. Looking up the rest from reference TRBV2 and TRBJ2-1 gives the full variable domain: EPEVTQTPSHQVTQMGQEVILRCVPISNHLYFYWYRQILGQKVEFLVSFYNNEISEKSEIFDDQFSVERPDGSNFTLKIRSTKLEDSAMYFCASKSDINEQFFGPGTRLTVL.

V usage is TRBV6-1 and J usage is TRBJ2-6; perhaps TRBD1 as D (6 bases). Germline CDR1 reads MNHNS; CDR2 reads SASEGT. V was shortened by 3 bases and J by 2 bases, with 11 bases between the two germline ends. The CDR3 consists of 16 residues. CDR3 bases: TGTGCCAGCAGTGACCTGAAGGGGGCTGGGGCCAACGTCCTGACTTTC. Translating gives CASSDLKGAGANVLTF.

The chain is built from TRBV19 and TRBJ2-2, with TRBD2 matching over 7 bases. This CDR3 comprises 16 residues. After removal of 2 bases from V and 4 bases from J, the junction contained 7 bases not matched to a gene. Germline CDR1 reads LNHDA; CDR2 reads SQIVND (reference sequence). CDR3 amino acids: CASSIYSSGGTGELFF. The CDR3 bases are TGTGCCAGTAGTATATATTCTAGCGGAGGCACCGGGGAGCTGTTTTTT.

The chain employs TRBV19 and TRBJ2-2, with D perhaps TRBD2 (5 bases). CDR1 is LNHDA and CDR2 is SQIVND in the germline V gene (reference sequence). This CDR3 comprises 16 residues. The V end lost 5 bases, the J end lost 2 bases, and 15 bases lay between the germline ends. The CDR3 bases are TGTGCCAGTAGTCCACAATGGACGGGAAACACCGGGGAGCTGTTTTTT. Translated: CASSPQWTGNTGELFF.

The chain has TRBV6-2 or TRBV6-3 and TRBJ1-2; 8 nucleotides agree with TRBD1. Germline lookup yields CDR1 MNHEY and CDR2 SVGEGT. V was clipped by 6 bases and J by 0 bases; unmatched bases: 12. The CDR3 runs to 17 residues. The CDR3 DNA reads TGTGCCAGCAGCGCCCCATCCGGGACAGGTACTAACTATGGCTACACCTTC. Protein product: CASSAPSGTGTNYGYTF.

This clone was seen only once. Other DNA sequences in this sample translate to the same CDR3. The V call is TRBV9, the J call TRBJ2-3; 7 bases are a match to TRBD1. CDR1 is SGDLS, CDR2 YYNGEE, per germline. V lost 0 bases, J lost 0 bases, and 4 bases stayed unmatched. The CDR3 consists of 16 residues. CDR3 region: CASSVGAGGSTDTQYF. The DNA of the CDR3 is TGTGCCAGCAGCGTAGGGGCAGGGGGTAGCACAGATACGCAGTATTTT.

This clone has only one observation. The chain joins TRBV9 to TRBJ2-7; 10 nucleotides line up with TRBD2. V was clipped by 1 base and J by 4 bases; unmatched bases: 2. CDR3 length: 14 residues. CDR1 is SGDLS, CDR2 YYNGEE, per germline. CDR3 loop: CASSVTSGTYEQYF. CDR3 nucleotide sequence: TGTGCCAGCAGCGTAACTAGCGGGACTTACGAGCAGTACTTC.

This clone was seen once. The chain joins TRBV5-8 to TRBJ1-6, with 7 positions matching TRBD1. This CDR3 has 15 amino acids. Germline CDR1 is SGHTS and CDR2 is YDEGEE. V dropped 4 bases and J dropped 9; count of bases not matched to a gene: 10. The CDR3 DNA reads TGTGCCAGCAGCCACAGGGGAGTGCAAGGTTCACCCCTCCACTTT. Protein product: CASSHRGVQGSPLHF.